This paragraph covers one T cell receptor (beta chain) sequence. No much larger clonotype is one base removed from it; base qualities were not supplied. The sample comes from a study of blood T cell repertoires in acute mononucleosis (TCRdb year 2020). Background on the whole study: Convalescent samples, which represented the memory response, were taken 5 to 8 months after the acute presentation. A mean blood EBV load of roughly 4 log10 genome copies per million B cells was observed during acute infection, and a mean blood EBV load of roughly 2.7 was observed at convalescence. What the authors observed across the whole study: Only approximately 10% of unique acute clonotypes persisted into convalescence, yet these made up most of the response; new diverse de novo clonotypes seemingly replaced the rest. With only a few donors in the cohort, group averages were based on very few individuals. In TCR repertoire selection for BRLF1 (YVL-BR), TCRalpha CDR3 motifs had a dominant role, while TCRbeta had a minimal role. Because only a fraction of each donor's blood was analyzed, sampling error might partly account for the low clonotype overlap between the acute and convalescent samples.

Explained via the paper, the time point label denotes: convalescence about 6 months (5-8 months) after acute presentation (visit 7). Over primary infection, the study followed CD8 T cell responses to two immunodominant EBV epitopes: BRLF1 109 (YVL-BR) and BMLF1 280 (GLC-BM). Primary EBV infection was taken to be indicated by a positive serum heterophile antibody test and EBV viral capsid antigen-specific IgM. Total CD8 T cells were first enriched from PBMCs by magnetic positive selection (MACS). A FACSAria III was used to sort live CD3+ CD8+ tetramer+ cells to over 90% purity. Cell sorting used a PE-conjugated tetramer carrying the BRLF1 109-117 peptide. At both acute infection and convalescence, EBV epitope-specific CD8 T cells were tetramer-sorted, and the TCR repertoires of those cells were deep-sequenced directly ex vivo. The donors were a few individuals between about 18 and 30 years old who had clinical acute infectious mononucleosis along with laboratory evidence of primary EBV infection. Heparinized peripheral blood was drawn at clinical presentation with mononucleosis symptoms and again about 6 months later. PBMCs were isolated by Ficoll-Paque density gradient centrifugation.

Total RNA from at least 8,500 sorted tetramer+ CD8 T cells was reverse transcribed into cDNA for TCR profiling. PCR with primers that anneal to V and J regions amplified CDR3 regions and added unique molecular identifiers to track templates. Profiling of the TCRalpha and TCRbeta chains was done on the immunoSEQ platform, including the sequencing and error-correction standards of that platform. The authors processed their data as follows. Clonal copy numbers were corrected for sequencing and PCR errors, and IMGT conventions were followed to define CDR3s. Analysis was restricted to productive rearrangements and performed with immunoSEQ Analyzer versions 2.0 and 3.0, while gene-pairing frequencies underwent further processing in Microsoft Excel. Circos plots were used to visualize V-J pairings, and MEME plus a custom motifSearch program were used to find CDR3 motifs. The probability of generation of TCR sequences was calculated using the OLGA algorithm. Clonotypes found at both visits were termed persistent, clonotypes found only in the acute phase were termed nonpersistent, and clonotypes found only at convalescence were termed de novo. Any amino acid clonotype used by more than one donor was defined as a public TCR. TCRdb took over this immuneACCESS table, retaining in-frame rearrangements with V and J assigned. Such tables are incomplete; in checked studies, under half of the missing clones stem from an unresolved V gene, and the remainder is unexplained. V, J and clone size are taken as reported in that table, and D and trimming were inferred from the DNA itself. Across this sample there are about 1,400 clones, with approximately 23% seen only once. In total, the top ten clones hold approximately 33% of the sample.

CDR1 and CDR2 were assigned from the germline V gene as MNHNS and SASEGT. From the cysteine through the phenylalanine, the CDR3 covers 12 amino acids. Just CDR3 DNA is preserved here, 36 bases in frame from base 1. Trimming costs V 6 bases and J 8 bases, and their ends lie 11 bases apart. This chain joins TRBV6-1 to TRBJ2-1; a weak D assignment points to TRBD2 (5 bases agree). This sample comprised EBV YVL epitope tetramer+ CD8+ T cells sorted from PBMCs, obtained during convalescence from infectious mononucleosis. The label giving this sample's cell subset or site can be read as: CD8 T cells binding a tetramer with EBV BRLF1 109-117 peptide (YVL-BR). The clonotype comes from a woman aged 18-29 years with infectious mononucleosis caused by EBV. The DNA sequence reads TGTGCCAGCAGCCGCTATAGCGATGAGCAGTTCTTC. Its product reads: CASSRYSDEQFF.